Included here is one T cell receptor beta chain sequence, with context. The target antigen is unknown. The data stem from a study of shared clonotypes between healthy human individuals. Authors' data handling: Filtering differed, since immunoSEQ gave only junction sequences and no quality scores. Generated by immunoSEQ multiplex PCR, the TCRdb table keeps only in-frame clones and is missing some. The DNA gave D and trimming, while V, J and clone size come from that table. The table has approximately 2.5 million clones, approximately 94% seen once; the top ten hold 0.36%. Overall study results and limits: In a few donors, around 5.5% of naive CD4 clonotypes appeared in common.

V dropped 3 bases and J dropped 3; count of bases not matched to a gene: 12. Germline CDR1 is SGHNT and CDR2 is YYREEE (reference sequence). This CDR3 comprises 18 residues. This sequence originates from a man aged 18 to 30 in good health. Some clones in this sample may be carry-over from other donors' samples. The sequenced sample was naive CD4+ T cells from PBMCs. The subset was: CD45RA+ positively selected. The V and J genes are TRBV5-4 and TRBJ2-3; 11 nucleotides line up with TRBD2. The CDR3 coding sequence is TGTGCCAGCAGCTCAGGTATAGCGGGAGGGCCTGGAACAGATACGCAGTATTTT. Protein product: CASSSGIAGGPGTDTQYF.